What follows are 30 T cell receptor beta chains derived from one specimen sequenced in a study of beta chain features in type 1 diabetes. cDNA synthesis used the whole RNA isolate, giving expressed TCRB sequences. Using immunoSEQ multiplex PCR, the repertoire was profiled, and TCRdb retains in-frame clones only, with some absent. In the table there are about 270,000 clones, roughly an eighth of which are singletons. Sequencing was carried out using naive CD4+ T cells from blood. The receptors were sampled from a woman aged 40 to 49 in good health.

The V call is TRBV5-1, the J call TRBJ1-1; TRBD1 aligns across 7 bases. CDR1 and CDR2 (germline): SGHRS, YFSETQ. The V and J ends lost 4 bases and 4 bases, in that order; junction bases with no gene match: 7. The CDR3 sequence is 14 residues long. The CDR3 loop is CASSLGTDFTEAFF. The DNA of the CDR3 is TGCGCCAGCAGCCTGGGGACAGACTTCACTGAAGCTTTCTTT.

This clone was found many times. Written as DNA, the CDR3 is TGTGCCAGCAGCCTGGGAGCCTCTGGCCAGCCCCAGCATTTT. This encodes CASSLGASGQPQHF. The chain employs TRBV7-9 and TRBJ1-5; D is undetermined. The germline CDR1 and CDR2 sequences are SEHNR and FQNEAQ (reference sequence). The CDR3 contains 14 residues. V lost 5 bases, J lost 7 bases, and 15 bases lay in between. The whole variable domain, filled in from reference TRBV7-9 and TRBJ1-5, reads DTGVSQNPRHKITKRGQNVTFRCDPISEHNRLYWYRQTLGQGPEFLTYFQNEAQLEKSRLLSDRFSAERPKGSFSTLEIQRTEQGDSAMYLCASSLGASGQPQHFGDGTRLSIL.

This clone appeared a few times. The V call is TRBV5-1, the J call TRBJ1-4; D unclear. V was trimmed by 1 base and J by 8 bases, leaving 12 bases between them. The germline V gene has CDR1 SGHRS and CDR2 YFSETQ. The CDR3 runs 14 residues. In nucleotides, the CDR3 is TGCGCCAGCAGCTTGAGCCGTCCGGGGGAAAAACTGTTTTTT. It codes for CASSLSRPGEKLFF.

This chain uses TRBV7-2 with TRBJ2-5, with D tentatively TRBD2 (5 bases). The CDR3 sequence is 14 residues long. The V end lost 3 bases, the J end lost 5 bases, and 13 bases lay between the germline ends. Looked up from germline, CDR1 is SGHTA and CDR2 is FQGNSA. DNA for the CDR3: TGTGCCAGCAGCTTGGCCCCGGGCGGGGAGACCCAGTACTTC. Protein product: CASSLAPGGETQYF. Drawing the rest from reference TRBV7-2 and TRBJ2-5, the complete variable domain is GAGVSQSPSNKVTEKGKDVELRCDPISGHTALYWYRQSLGQGLEFLIYFQGNSAPDKSGLPSDRFSAERTGGSVSTLTIQRTQQEDSAVYLCASSLAPGGETQYFGPGTRLLVL.

The genes are TRBV6-6 and TRBJ1-1; unclear D gene. The germline V and J ends were trimmed by 0 bases and 6 bases, with 8 bases remaining between them. The CDR3 has 13 residues. The germline gives CDR1 MNHNY, CDR2 SVGAGI (reference sequence). CDR3 DNA: TGTGCCAGCAGTTACTCCAGGATATCTGAAGCTTTCTTT. Residues: CASSYSRISEAFF.

This chain connects TRBV7-8 to TRBJ2-1; 11 bases map to TRBD2. The V and J ends lost 0 bases and 7 bases, in that order; junction bases with no gene match: 2. In germline, CDR1 is SGHVS, CDR2 FQNEAQ. This CDR3 has 15 amino acids. DNA for the CDR3: TGTGCCAGCAGCTTAGCTCTAGCGGGGGGTAATGAGCAGTTCTTC. It encodes CASSLALAGGNEQFF.

The chain combines TRBV9 with TRBJ2-7; 12 nucleotides align to TRBD1. The length of the CDR3 is 15 residues. With 3 bases clipped from V and 7 bases from J, the junction kept 8 bases outside the gene matches. Germline V lookup: CDR1 SGDLS, CDR2 YYNGEE. CDR3 in amino acids: CASSGMGQGAGEQYF. CDR3 DNA sequence: TGTGCCAGCAGCGGGATGGGACAGGGGGCCGGGGAGCAGTACTTC. The variable domain in full, with the rest retrieved from reference TRBV9 and TRBJ2-7, is DSGVTQTPKHLITATGQRVTLRCSPRSGDLSVYWYQQSLDQGLQFLIQYYNGEERAKGNILERFSAQQFPDLHSELNLSSLELGDSALYFCASSGMGQGAGEQYFGPGTRLTVT.

The chain links TRBV10-1 to TRBJ2-1; weak D call: TRBD1 (7 bases). The germline V gene encodes CDR1 WNHNN and CDR2 SYGVQD (reference sequence). V lost 6 bases, J lost 4 bases, and 16 bases lay in between. CDR3 length equals 15 residues. As DNA, the CDR3 is TGCGCCAGCAGGACCCCAGGGGGGCAGTACAATGAGCAGTTCTTC. Encoded protein: CASRTPGGQYNEQFF.

J is TRBJ2-5 and V is TRBV5-1; TRBD2 matches at 11 bases. V trimming: 0 bases; J trimming: 1 base; junction bases outside the gene matches: 2. The CDR3 runs 16 residues. Germline V gene sequence: CDR1 SGHRS, CDR2 YFSETQ. The DNA of the CDR3 is TGCGCCAGCAGCTTGGATCTAGCGGGGGGCCAAGAGACCCAGTACTTC. Protein: CASSLDLAGGQETQYF.

This clone has just a few counts. This rearrangement joins TRBV5-1 to TRBJ2-3, with D possibly TRBD2 on 6 matching bases. The CDR3 length is 15 residues. V lost 5 bases and J 1 base, leaving 14 bases between the germline ends. The germline gives CDR1 SGHRS, CDR2 YFSETQ. CDR3 DNA: TGCGCCAGCAGGGAGCTCGGCGGGGGCACAGATACGCAGTATTTT. Encoded protein: CASRELGGGTDTQYF.

In its sample, this clone was seen many times. The rearrangement uses TRBV29-1 and TRBJ2-5, with D unresolved. This CDR3 contains 10 residues. Trimming took 5 bases from V and 2 from J, leaving 3 bases between them. The germline gives CDR1 SQVTM, CDR2 ANQGSEA. CDR3 protein: CSVQQETQYF. As DNA, the CDR3 is TGCAGCGTTCAGCAAGAGACCCAGTACTTC.

This clone was detected a few times. The V call is TRBV19, the J call TRBJ2-3, with 8 bases lining up with TRBD2. This CDR3 spans 15 amino acids. The V and J ends lost 4 bases and 2 bases, in that order; junction bases with no gene match: 5. CDR1 is LNHDA and CDR2 is SQIVND in the germline V gene (reference sequence). The CDR3 nucleotides read TGTGCCAGTAGTACCCGCGGGGGGTACACAGATACGCAGTATTTT. Translated, it gives CASSTRGGYTDTQYF.

This clone was observed a few times. The chain uses TRBV11-2 and TRBJ2-7; D not resolved. Trimming cost V 5 bases and J 0 bases, with 11 bases left between them. Germline V gene lookup returns CDR1 SGHAT and CDR2 FQNNGV. CDR3 size: 14 residues. CDR3 sequence: CASSRAALSYEQYF. CDR3 DNA: TGTGCCAGCAGCCGCGCGGCCCTCTCCTACGAGCAGTACTTC. Variable domain in full (rest from reference TRBV11-2 and TRBJ2-7): EAGVAQSPRYKIIEKRQSVAFWCNPISGHATLYWYQQILGQGPKLLIQFQNNGVVDDSQLPKDRFSAERLKGVDSTLKIQPAKLEDSAVYLCASSRAALSYEQYFGPGTRLTVT.

The CDR3: CASSTMGGGSDTQYF. The DNA of the CDR3 is TGTGCCAGCAGCACCATGGGGGGTGGGTCAGATACGCAGTATTTT. The chain carries TRBV28 and TRBJ2-3; a weak D match, TRBD2 (6 bases). Germline V lookup: CDR1 MDHEN, CDR2 SYDVKM. The CDR3 sequence is 15 residues long. V lost 6 bases, J lost 4 bases, and 17 bases lay in between.

The V call is TRBV29-1, the J call TRBJ1-2; D is undetermined. The V end was cut by 5 bases, the J end by 4 bases, with 8 bases between. CDR3 length: 11 amino acids. Germline loops: CDR1 SQVTM, CDR2 ANQGSEA. The CDR3: CSVQEGYGYTF. As DNA, the CDR3 is TGCAGCGTTCAGGAGGGCTATGGCTACACCTTC.

This chain connects TRBV29-1 to TRBJ1-6; a possible D gene is TRBD1 (5 bases). V lost 6 bases and J lost 2, with 11 bases in between. Germline V CDR1 and CDR2: SQVTM, ANQGSEA. This CDR3 comprises 14 residues. CDR3 DNA sequence: TGCAGCGTCGCTTTGACAGCCTATAATTCACCCCTCCACTTT. Protein product: CSVALTAYNSPLHF. Full variable domain (remainder filled in from reference TRBV29-1 and TRBJ1-6): SAVISQKPSRDICQRGTSLTIQCQVDSQVTMMFWYRQQPGQSLTLIATANQGSEATYESGFVIDKFPISRPNLTFSTLTVSNMSPEDSSIYLCSVALTAYNSPLHFGNGTRLTVT.

This chain joins TRBV7-2 and TRBJ1-5, with 9 bases identical to TRBD1. The junction had 9 bases not matched to a gene; V was cut back by 1 base and J by 2 bases. The germline V gene has CDR1 SGHTA and CDR2 FQGNSA. The CDR3 spans 18 residues. CDR3 nucleotides: TGTGCCAGCAGCTTAGTCCCGGACAGGGGAGGTGGCAATCAGCCCCAGCATTTT. Translation gives CASSLVPDRGGGNQPQHF.

This clone was observed a handful of times. This chain uses TRBV5-1 with TRBJ2-5, with 9 nucleotides matching TRBD1. V shed 7 bases and J 4 bases; nucleotides not matched to a gene: 5. The CDR3 length is 13 residues. Germline CDR1 reads SGHRS; CDR2 reads YFSETQ. As DNA, the CDR3 is TGCGCCAGCTTCACAGGGGGCACAGAGACCCAGTACTTC. It codes for CASFTGGTETQYF.

This clone was recorded a few times. The V and J genes are TRBV6-6 and TRBJ1-5, with D perhaps matching TRBD1 (6 bases). Per the germline V gene, CDR1 is MNHNY and CDR2 is SVGAGI (reference sequence). V lost 1 base to trimming and J lost 3 bases, with 13 bases between them. The CDR3 loop spans 16 amino acids. CDR3 in DNA: TGTGCCAGCAGTTACTATGGTACAGGGACCAATCAGCCCCAGCATTTT. The encoded protein is CASSYYGTGTNQPQHF.

V gene TRBV7-9 combines with J gene TRBJ1-5; no reliable D call. V gave up 8 bases and J gave up 2 bases, with 7 bases separating them. The CDR3 runs to 12 residues. Germline lookup yields CDR1 SEHNR and CDR2 FQNEAQ (reference sequence). This CDR3 reads CASSEGNQPQHF. Written as DNA, the CDR3 is TGTGCCAGCTCCGAGGGCAATCAGCCCCAGCATTTT. The full variable domain, its missing parts supplied by reference TRBV7-9 and TRBJ1-5, is DTGVSQNPRHKITKRGQNVTFRCDPISEHNRLYWYRQTLGQGPEFLTYFQNEAQLEKSRLLSDRFSAERPKGSFSTLEIQRTEQGDSAMYLCASSEGNQPQHFGDGTRLSIL.

The chain links TRBV5-1 to TRBJ1-6; possibly TRBD1 for D (6 bases). From germline, CDR1 is SGHRS and CDR2 YFSETQ. The CDR3 length is 15 residues. Trimming took off 3 bases at V and 7 bases at J, with 14 bases between the two ends. The chain's CDR3 is CASSSSGQQNSPLHF. DNA for the CDR3: TGCGCCAGCAGCTCCTCAGGACAGCAAAATTCACCCCTCCACTTT.

This chain uses TRBV7-8 with TRBJ2-2; 10 bases line up with TRBD2. With 1 base clipped from V and 1 base from J, the junction kept 9 bases outside the gene matches. This CDR3 contains 19 residues. The germline gives CDR1 SGHVS, CDR2 FQNEAQ. As DNA, the CDR3 is TGTGCCAGCAGCTTAGTGCGGCTAGCGGGGGCCGGGAACACCGGGGAGCTGTTTTTT. As protein: CASSLVRLAGAGNTGELFF. Complete variable domain (other parts from reference TRBV7-8 and TRBJ2-2): GAGVSQSPRYKVAKRGQDVALRCDPISGHVSLFWYQQALGQGPEFLTYFQNEAQLDKSGLPSDRFFAERPEGSVSTLKIQRTQQEDSAVYLCASSLVRLAGAGNTGELFFGEGSRLTVL.

This clone was seen only a few times. The V and J genes are TRBV9 and TRBJ2-4; 12 bases align to TRBD2. J gave up 2 bases and V 4 bases, and 7 bases lay outside the gene matches. CDR3 length: 17 residues. Per germline, CDR1 SGDLS and CDR2 YYNGEE. CDR3 in amino acids: CASSSTTSGGSKNIQYF. For the CDR3, the DNA is TGTGCCAGCAGCTCGACGACTAGCGGGGGATCCAAAAACATTCAGTACTTC.

This chain uses TRBV18 with TRBJ2-1; 15 nucleotides line up with TRBD2. This CDR3 spans 18 amino acids. The germline V gene has CDR1 KGHSH and CDR2 LQKENI. Unmatched junction bases numbered 6, after V lost 0 bases and J lost 6 bases. The DNA of the CDR3 is TGTGCCAGCTCACCACCGGGACTAGCGGGGGGAAAGGGCAATGAGCAGTTCTTC. This codes for CASSPPGLAGGKGNEQFF.

This clone was recorded a few times. The rearrangement uses TRBV5-1 and TRBJ1-6, with 9 bases fitting TRBD1. Germline CDR1 reads SGHRS; CDR2 reads YFSETQ. After removal of 2 bases from V and 10 bases from J, the junction contained 4 bases not matched to a gene. The CDR3 spans 14 residues. CDR3 DNA sequence: TGCGCCAGCAGCTTAACCGGGACAGGGTCACCCCTCCACTTT. Protein sequence: CASSLTGTGSPLHF.

The rearrangement links TRBV6-5 to TRBJ2-7; 7 bases map to TRBD1. V lost 6 bases to trimming and J lost 0 bases; unmatched junction nucleotides: 8. The CDR3 covers 15 residues. The V gene's germline CDR1 is MNHEY and CDR2 SVGAGI. This CDR3 reads CASSRDRLGSYEQYF. The CDR3 DNA reads TGTGCCAGCAGCCGGGACAGATTGGGCTCCTACGAGCAGTACTTC.

The gene calls are TRBV11-2 and TRBJ1-2; maybe TRBD1 (6 bases). Germline V lookup: CDR1 SGHAT, CDR2 FQNNGV. The CDR3 is 15 amino acids. V was trimmed by 5 bases and J by 4 bases, leaving 17 bases between them. CDR3: CASSPRTDLLYGYTF. The CDR3 coding sequence is TGTGCCAGCAGCCCCAGGACAGACTTACTCTATGGCTACACCTTC.

The rearrangement links TRBV11-2 to TRBJ2-1; 10 bases match TRBD2. Germline V gene data show CDR1 as SGHAT and CDR2 as FQNNGV. The CDR3 length is 15 residues. V lost 6 bases and J lost 10; bases outside the gene matches: 12. DNA for the CDR3: TGTGCCAGCAGGGGAAGCGGGGGGGCCCGTGAGGAGCAGTTCTTC. Translation: CASRGSGGAREEQFF.

The table lists this clone with a few counts. V and J are TRBV7-2 and TRBJ2-7; 7 bases agree with TRBD2. V shed 1 base and J 4 bases; nucleotides not matched to a gene: 10. The CDR3 extends over 16 amino acids. Germline V gene sequence: CDR1 SGHTA, CDR2 FQGNSA. The CDR3 DNA reads TGTGCCAGCAGCTTAGTTTCTAGCGGAGGCCGGTACGAGCAGTACTTC. The encoded protein is CASSLVSSGGRYEQYF.

This chain connects TRBV5-1 to TRBJ1-6, with D uncertain. The germline V gene has CDR1 SGHRS and CDR2 YFSETQ. This CDR3 region has 16 residues. Trimming shortened V by 4 bases and J by 8 bases, and 19 bases separated the two germline ends. CDR3 amino acids: CASSESAGVRYSPLHF. The DNA of the CDR3 is TGCGCCAGCAGCGAATCGGCCGGGGTGAGGTATTCACCCCTCCACTTT.